The sample holds a few counts of the clone carrying this TCR beta chain. As yet, its antigen is unknown. These data belong to a study of Ad26.COV2.S vaccination and SARS-CoV-2 variants. Study findings and constraints: Placebo recipients trailed vaccine recipients in spike-specific TCR breadth. Non-spike TCR breadth was similar in vaccine and placebo recipients.

Trimming removed 6 bases at V and 6 bases at J, with 13 bases between. The germline V gene encodes CDR1 KGHDR and CDR2 SFDVKD. The CDR3 loop spans 14 amino acids. As for treatment: roughly 18 received Ad26.COV2.S at low or high dose, single or two shots; about five received placebo; per-sample allocation not given. Collection of the samples took place on day 63 after the first injection of vaccine or placebo. The data were produced by immunoSEQ multiplex PCR, yet TCRdb's version contains in-frame clones alone and is incomplete. The sample gives about half a million clones, roughly nine tenths of which show up once; 1.7% is in the top ten.

The sample here was peripheral blood, taken in a trial of Ad26.COV2.S vaccine versus placebo. The sequence came from a person between 18 and 65 years old who received the Ad26.COV2.S COVID-19 vaccine or a placebo. The V call is TRBV24-1, the J call TRBJ2-2; either TRBD1 or TRBD2 may supply D (5 bases each). The CDR3 spells CATSRSGSAGELFF. DNA for the CDR3: TGTGCCACCAGTAGATCAGGGAGTGCCGGGGAGCTGTTTTTT.